The 8 T cell receptor beta chains below all came from one sample that was sequenced in a study of CD8 T cells in Susac syndrome. Random hexamers were used to reverse transcribe roughly 0.45 to 1 ug of RNA. TCRdb reprocessed the immunoSEQ multiplex PCR reads via MiXCR and lists one record per CDR3 protein. This table has 25,000 to 30,000 distinct CDR3 sequences, about 95% appearing once. The sequencing sample was made of CD8+ T cells from PBMCs. The source is a human donor in good health.

The V call is TRBV10-3, the J call TRBJ2-7; 9 positions match TRBD1. Germline CDR1 reads ENHRY; CDR2 reads SYGVKD. There are 11 residues in the CDR3. J was trimmed by 11 bases and V by 4 bases; bases with no gene match: 3. CDR3 DNA sequence: TGTGCCATCAGTGGGGGACAGGGCGAGTACTTC. It encodes CAISGGQGEYF.

The chain couples TRBV5-6 to TRBJ1-4, with no clear D. CDR1 is SGHDT, CDR2 YYEEEE, per germline. V was pared by 0 bases and J by 0 bases, with 3 bases between. CDR3 length equals 14 residues. CDR3 in amino acids: CASSLGATNEKLFF. In DNA, the CDR3 is TGTGCCAGCAGCTTGGGCGCAACTAATGAAAAACTGTTTTTT.

V usage is TRBV10-3 and J usage is TRBJ2-7; TRBD2 aligns across 10 bases. The CDR3 length is 14 residues. Per the germline V gene, CDR1 is ENHRY and CDR2 is SYGVKD. Unmatched junction bases numbered 4, after V lost 6 bases and J lost 2 bases. In DNA, the CDR3 is TGTGCCATCAGCGGGACTAGCGAGACCTACGAGCAGTACTTC. This encodes CAISGTSETYEQYF.

The V gene is TRBV5-6, the J gene TRBJ2-1, with 9 bases fitting TRBD1. This CDR3 contains 13 residues. Germline CDR1 and CDR2: SGHDT and YYEEEE. The ends lost 1 base at V and 10 bases at J; junction bases unmatched: 3. CDR3 sequence (DNA): TGTGCCAGCAGCTTGACAGGGGGCAGCGAGCAGTTCTTC. Amino acid sequence: CASSLTGGSEQFF. Full variable domain (remainder filled in from reference TRBV5-6 and TRBJ2-1): DAGVTQSPTHLIKTRGQQVTLRCSPKSGHDTVSWYQQALGQGPQFIFQYYEEEERQRGNFPDRFSGHQFPNYSSELNVNALLLGDSALYLCASSLTGGSEQFFGPGTRLTVL.

The rearrangement uses TRBV12-3 or TRBV12-4 and TRBJ2-5; 14 bases are a match to TRBD2. The CDR3 covers 16 residues. With V trimmed by 8 bases and J by 5 bases, 10 bases remained unmatched. DNA for the CDR3: TGTGCCAGCGGCAGACTAGCGGGGGGGCCGAGGGAGACCCAGTACTTC. It yields the protein CASGRLAGGPRETQYF.

The table lists this clonotype with a count of one. The chain employs TRBV7-9 and TRBJ1-3, with D unresolved. Between the trimmed V and J ends, which lost 7 bases and 0 bases, there was a span of 13 bases. There are 15 residues in the CDR3. The V gene's germline CDR1 is SEHNR and CDR2 FQNEAQ (reference sequence). The CDR3 DNA follows: TGTGCCAGCATTCACCAGGCGAACTCTGGAAACACCATATATTTT. Translated: CASIHQANSGNTIYF.

The chain carries TRBV6-5 and TRBJ2-2, with D perhaps matching TRBD1 (6 bases). The CDR3 contains 15 residues. Deletions cut 3 bases from V and 5 bases from J, with 13 bases between. CDR1 and CDR2 (germline): MNHEY, SVGAGI. Here the CDR3 reads CASSYLQGGTGELFF. The DNA for the CDR3 is TGTGCCAGCAGTTATTTACAGGGTGGTACCGGGGAGCTGTTTTTT.

This clonotype was recorded once. CDR3 nucleotides: TGTGCCACCAGTGATCCGGGACGGGACCTTGAGCAGTTCTTC. Translated: CATSDPGRDLEQFF. The rearrangement joins TRBV24-1 to TRBJ2-1; D assignment may be TRBD1 or TRBD2 (5 bases each). The CDR3 consists of 14 residues. Trimming removed 3 bases at V and 9 bases at J, with 14 bases between. The germline CDR1 and CDR2 sequences are KGHDR and SFDVKD.